The 24 T cell receptor beta chains below all came from one sample that was sequenced in a study of vaccination effects on CD4 cells after COVID-19. The antigens these receptors bind are not known. This table comes from immunoSEQ multiplex PCR, and its TCRdb copy is limited to in-frame clones, with some not included. The data show almost 40,000 clones, 82% seen once. CD4+ T cell isolation took place after 10 days of culture. The source material was CD4+ T cells from PBMCs cultured without peptide, sampled before COVID-19 vaccination. The receptors stem from a human donor who received a COVID-19 vaccine.

This clone was detected only a few times. The chain combines TRBV24-1 with TRBJ1-2; D unclear. The CDR3 is 11 amino acids. Germline loops: CDR1 KGHDR, CDR2 SFDVKD. V lost 1 base, J lost 6 bases, and 2 bases lay in between. DNA for the CDR3: TGTGCCACCAGTGATTTTGATGGCTACACCTTC. Its translation is CATSDFDGYTF.

V is TRBV12-3 or TRBV12-4 and J is TRBJ1-5; a possible D gene is TRBD1 (5 bases). The CDR3 is 13 residues long. Trimming took 6 bases from V and 7 from J, leaving 13 bases between them. The CDR3 DNA is TGTGCCAGCAGAAAGGGAGGGGACCAGCCCCAGCATTTT. Amino acid sequence: CASRKGGDQPQHF.

V and J are TRBV11-2 and TRBJ2-4; 7 positions match TRBD2. Unmatched junction bases numbered 12, after V lost 4 bases and J lost 0 bases. Germline CDR1 SGHAT, CDR2 FQNNGV. This CDR3 has 18 amino acids. The CDR3 region has the DNA TGTGCCAGCAGCTCCAGTCGGGAGGCTCATATAGCCAAAAACATTCAGTACTTC. This codes for CASSSSREAHIAKNIQYF.

The genes are TRBV6-1 and TRBJ2-7, with D possibly TRBD1 on 6 matching bases. This CDR3 has 14 amino acids. Trimming shortened V by 2 bases and J by 1 base, and 9 bases separated the two germline ends. Germline CDR1 is MNHNS and CDR2 is SASEGT. CDR3 residues: CASSEIGQSYEQYV. The CDR3 nucleotides read TGTGCCAGCAGTGAAATCGGACAGTCCTACGAGCAGTACGTC.

The CDR3 protein is CASSQVSDGHTDTQYF. CDR3 bases: TGCGCCAGCAGCCAAGTTTCGGACGGCCACACAGATACGCAGTATTTT. The chain joins TRBV4-3 to TRBJ2-3; D gene ambiguous. Germline CDR1 LGHNA, CDR2 YSLEER. CDR3 length: 16 residues. Trimming removed 1 base from V and 2 bases from J, with 13 bases in between.

CDR3 region: CASSLGLDYGYTF. CDR3 sequence (DNA): TGTGCCAGCAGCTTAGGATTAGACTATGGCTACACCTTC. The V and J genes are TRBV7-8 and TRBJ1-2; D uncertain. This CDR3 has 13 residues. Germline V gene sequence: CDR1 SGHVS, CDR2 FQNEAQ. Trimming left V 1 base short and J 3 bases short, with 6 bases between.

There are a few counts of this clone. V usage is TRBV6-5 and J usage is TRBJ2-7; 7 bases agree with TRBD1. The germline V gene encodes CDR1 MNHEY and CDR2 SVGAGI. J gave up 0 bases and V 6 bases, and 8 bases lay outside the gene matches. The CDR3 has 15 amino acids. CDR3 amino acids: CASRLGQASSYEQYV. The CDR3 bases are TGTGCCAGCAGACTCGGACAGGCGAGCTCCTACGAGCAGTACGTC.

The V call is TRBV4-1, the J call TRBJ2-4; 11 bases align to TRBD1. The CDR3 has 14 amino acids. With V trimmed by 5 bases and J by 6 bases, 3 bases remained unmatched. Germline loops: CDR1 MGHRA, CDR2 YSYEKL. The CDR3 nucleotides read TGCGCCAGCAGCTTCGGGACAGGGGGAAACATTCAGTACTTC. It encodes CASSFGTGGNIQYF.

The chain uses TRBV24-1 and TRBJ2-3; D ambiguous. V was pared by 3 bases and J by 3 bases, with 9 bases between. This CDR3 is built from 14 residues. Germline-derived CDR1 and CDR2 are KGHDR and SFDVKD. This CDR3 reads CATSDQKGTDTQYF. The DNA of the CDR3 is TGTGCCACCAGTGATCAGAAGGGAACAGATACGCAGTATTTT.

The chain carries TRBV5-6 and TRBJ2-7; maybe TRBD1 (6 bases). Trimming took off 0 bases at V and 1 base at J, with 11 bases between the two ends. The CDR3 extends over 15 amino acids. Looked up from germline, CDR1 is SGHDT and CDR2 is YYEEEE. DNA of the CDR3: TGTGCCAGCAGCTTGGTAGGGGACAAGTCCTACGAGCAGTACGTC. Translating gives CASSLVGDKSYEQYV.

This rearrangement joins TRBV6-5 to TRBJ1-2; D is unresolved. Germline V gene data show CDR1 as MNHEY and CDR2 as SVGAGI. This CDR3 has 13 residues. V was shortened by 0 bases and J by 5 bases, with 7 bases between the two germline ends. In DNA form, the CDR3 reads TGTGCCAGCAGTTACTCACAAAGTTATGGCTACACCTTC. Translated, it gives CASSYSQSYGYTF.

The chain joins TRBV6-5 to TRBJ2-7; no clear D. The germline V gene encodes CDR1 MNHEY and CDR2 SVGAGI. Deletions cut 6 bases from V and 2 bases from J, with 11 bases between. The CDR3 sequence is 13 residues long. CDR3 sequence reads: CASRLGEAYEQYV. CDR3 DNA: TGTGCCAGCAGACTGGGCGAGGCCTACGAGCAGTACGTC.

This clone was seen once. The chain joins TRBV12-3 or TRBV12-4 to TRBJ1-2; D remains ambiguous. This CDR3 comprises 12 residues. V lost 8 bases and J lost 4, with 11 bases in between. Here the CDR3 DNA reads TGTGCCAGCTTAACTCCACTCTATGGCTACACCTTC. Amino acid sequence: CASLTPLYGYTF.

This clone was picked up one time. The chain recombines TRBV5-6 with TRBJ2-7; D possibly corresponds to TRBD1 (6 bases). The CDR3 covers 14 residues. V lost 0 bases, J lost 4 bases, and 11 bases lay in between. Per germline, CDR1 SGHDT and CDR2 YYEEEE. The CDR3 loop is CASSLGPGAYEQYV. The CDR3 DNA follows: TGTGCCAGCAGCTTGGGGCCAGGGGCGTACGAGCAGTACGTC.

The genes are TRBV9 and TRBJ2-3, with 8 nucleotides matching TRBD1. V gave up 3 bases and J gave up 1 base; unmatched junction bases: 4. The germline V gene has CDR1 SGDLS and CDR2 YYNGEE. This CDR3 contains 15 residues. The CDR3 DNA is TGTGCCAGCAGCGGGACAGGGTGGGGCACAGATACGCAGTATTTT. Encoded protein: CASSGTGWGTDTQYF.

The chain carries TRBV14 and TRBJ1-1; weak D call: TRBD1 (6 bases). The CDR3 length is 13 residues. Germline loops: CDR1 SGHDN, CDR2 FVKESK. Deletions cut 6 bases from V and 1 base from J, with 9 bases between. CDR3 protein: CASSWGQNTEAFF. In DNA form, the CDR3 reads TGTGCCAGCAGTTGGGGACAGAACACTGAAGCTTTCTTT.

This clone was detected only once. The genes are TRBV9 and TRBJ1-6, with D possibly being TRBD1 (5 bases). The germline V gene has CDR1 SGDLS and CDR2 YYNGEE. Deletions cut 0 bases from V and 6 bases from J, with 10 bases between. The CDR3 is made up of 15 amino acids. CDR3 loop: CASSVDGQSNSPLHF. The CDR3 DNA reads TGTGCCAGCAGCGTAGACGGACAAAGTAATTCACCCCTCCACTTT.

This rearrangement joins TRBV5-5 to TRBJ1-2, with D possibly TRBD1 on 6 matching bases. The CDR3 loop spans 14 amino acids. V gave up 5 bases and J gave up 5 bases, with 16 bases separating them. Germline assignment: CDR1 SGHKS and CDR2 YYEKEE (reference sequence). CDR3 DNA sequence: TGTGCCAGCAGTACCCGGACAGTAGATTATGGCTACACCTTC. Its translation is CASSTRTVDYGYTF.

CDR3 sequence (DNA): TGTGCCAGCAGTTACTTGGGACAGCTTAATCAGCCCCAGCATTTT. Protein sequence: CASSYLGQLNQPQHF. The chain joins TRBV6-2 or TRBV6-3 to TRBJ1-5, with 7 bases matching TRBD1. Germline lookup yields CDR1 MNHEY and CDR2 SVGEGT. V shed 1 base and J 4 bases; nucleotides not matched to a gene: 4. The CDR3 runs 15 residues.

In its sample, this clone was seen once. V gene TRBV19 combines with J gene TRBJ1-1; D is possibly TRBD1 (5 bases). This CDR3 has 14 residues. Germline V gene lookup returns CDR1 LNHDA and CDR2 SQIVND (reference sequence). V was cut by 0 bases and J by 6 bases, with 11 bases left in between. The DNA for the CDR3 is TGTGCCAGTAGTATAGATGGGACTGTATCTGAAGCTTTCTTT. It is translated as CASSIDGTVSEAFF.

The rearrangement uses TRBV29-1 and TRBJ2-5; D is ambiguous. The CDR3 contains 11 residues. The germline gives CDR1 SQVTM, CDR2 ANQGSEA. V dropped 1 base and J dropped 5 bases, with 5 bases sitting between them. The CDR3 DNA follows: TGCAGCGTTGAAGTGGGGGAGACCCAGTACTTC. Amino acid sequence: CSVEVGETQYF.

The gene calls are TRBV19 and TRBJ2-1, with D unresolved. Germline values: CDR1 LNHDA, CDR2 SQIVND (reference sequence). The CDR3 extends over 13 amino acids. Between the trimmed V and J ends, which lost 10 bases and 8 bases, there was a span of 18 bases. As DNA, the CDR3 is TGTGCCACTCGGCCAGGCTCTGCGGATGAGCAGTTCTTC. It translates to CATRPGSADEQFF.

The CDR3 region is CASSVKDTQYF. The CDR3 DNA sequence: TGTGCCAGCAGCGTCAAGGATACGCAGTATTTT. V usage is TRBV7-9 and J usage is TRBJ2-3; no definite D call. CDR3 length: 11 residues. Trimming removed 5 bases at V and 6 bases at J, with 6 bases between. From germline, CDR1 is SEHNR and CDR2 FQNEAQ (reference sequence).

The CDR3 sequence is CASSVGPGQGRLETQYF. Written as DNA, the CDR3 is TGTGCCAGCAGTGTGGGTCCGGGACAGGGACGTCTTGAGACCCAGTACTTC. V gene TRBV6-1 combines with J gene TRBJ2-5, with 9 bases aligning to TRBD1. With V trimmed by 4 bases and J by 5 bases, 14 bases remained unmatched. In germline, CDR1 is MNHNS, CDR2 SASEGT. This CDR3 has 17 amino acids.